The clone carrying this T cell receptor beta chain was counted a few times. Its specificity is unknown. The sample originates from a study of T-cell reconstitution after alpha-beta-depleted transplantation in children. The CDR3 is made up of 15 amino acids. Trimming stripped 7 bases from V and 2 bases from J, with 17 bases between. Germline V CDR1 and CDR2: SGHNT, YENEEA. Preparing the TCRbeta library involved the use of unique molecular identifiers. TCRdb passed the PCR reads through MiXCR, listing each CDR3 protein once. Of 200,000 to 250,000 distinct CDR3 sequences listed, 11% are singletons. Overall study findings and caveats: Newly produced T cells mostly provided counts and TCRbeta diversity after one year, as hyperexpanded clones declined.

The rearrangement joins TRBV11-3 to TRBJ2-5, with D possibly TRBD2 on 6 matching bases. Sequenced here: PBMCs, sampled before TCRalphabeta/CD19-depleted stem cell transplant. The clonotype comes from a child under two years old with acute myeloid leukemia, due to receive a stem cell transplant. The CDR3 bases are TGTGCCAGCACCCCCCGTCGGGAGCGTCAAGAGACCCAGTACTTC. Its translation is CASTPRRERQETQYF.